The 2 T cell receptor beta chains reported below all come from one sample, sequenced in a study of spatial heterogeneity in lung cancer. Study observations and caveats: It was found that expanded intratumoral alpha and beta TCR counts tracked tumor mutation counts.

TCRdb fed the 5' RACE reads into MiXCR, producing one record per CDR3 protein. The data contain more than 6,500 distinct CDR3 sequences, roughly 12% of them seen just once; the ten biggest clones take up 22%. Specified time point: sample taken at primary tumor resection. No antigen is known for these receptors. Sequenced material: lung tumor tissue, taken at surgery. All receptors derive from a male donor with early-stage non-small cell lung cancer.

Turning to this clonotype: A library made for alpha chains picked up this beta chain off target, so its size means little. The chain couples TRBV5-4 to TRBJ2-2; maybe TRBD2 (6 bases). Germline V gene sequence: CDR1 SGHNT, CDR2 YYREEE (reference sequence). Trimming took 0 bases from V and 8 from J, leaving 8 bases between them. The CDR3 has 13 residues. The CDR3 protein is CASSLAGGGELFF. The CDR3, as DNA: TGTGCCAGCAGCTTGGCCGGGGGAGGGGAGCTGTTTTTT.

This clonotype is classed as medium-sized. This beta chain came through as a stray read in a library set up for alpha chains, and its size says little. This chain joins TRBV30 and TRBJ1-2; D uncertain. Germline CDR1 GTSNPN, CDR2 SVGIG (reference sequence). This CDR3 is built from 11 residues. V lost 1 base and J lost 0, with 0 bases in between. CDR3 amino acids: CAWSANYGYTF. The CDR3, as DNA: TGTGCCTGGAGTGCTAACTATGGCTACACCTTC.